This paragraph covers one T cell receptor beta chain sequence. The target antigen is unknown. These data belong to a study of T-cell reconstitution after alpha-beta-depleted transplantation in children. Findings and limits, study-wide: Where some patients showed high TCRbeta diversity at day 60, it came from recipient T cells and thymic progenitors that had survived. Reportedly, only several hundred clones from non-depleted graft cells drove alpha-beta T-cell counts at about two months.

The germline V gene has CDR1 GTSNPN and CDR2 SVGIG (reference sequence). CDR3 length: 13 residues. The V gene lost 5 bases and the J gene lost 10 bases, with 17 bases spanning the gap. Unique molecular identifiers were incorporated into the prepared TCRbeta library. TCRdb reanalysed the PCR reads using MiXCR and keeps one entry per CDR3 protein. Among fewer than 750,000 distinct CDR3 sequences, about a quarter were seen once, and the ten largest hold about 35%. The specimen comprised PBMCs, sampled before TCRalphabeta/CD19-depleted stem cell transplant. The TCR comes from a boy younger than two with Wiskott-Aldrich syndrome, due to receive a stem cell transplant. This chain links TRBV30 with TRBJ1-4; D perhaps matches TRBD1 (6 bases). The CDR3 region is CAWGQNFFGKLFF. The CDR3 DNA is TGTGCCTGGGGACAGAATTTCTTTGGAAAACTGTTTTTT. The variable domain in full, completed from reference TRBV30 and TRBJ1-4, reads SQTIHQWPATLVQPVGSPLSLECTVEGTSNPNLYWYRQAAGRGLQLLFYSVGIGQISSEVPQNLSASRPQDRQFILSSKKLLLSDSGFYLCAWGQNFFGKLFFGSGTQLSVL.